Listed below are T cell receptor beta chains from one sample, sequenced in a study of response to subunit inactivated influenza vaccine. In TCRdb, the RT-PCR reads were re-called with MiXCR into one record per CDR3 protein. The profile shows 630,000 or so distinct CDR3 sequences, around a sixth of them singletons. The material sequenced was PBMCs from blood, taken 12 days after vaccination. These receptors originate from a man aged 45-65 years who received an inactivated influenza vaccine. The CDR3 runs from the conserved cysteine through the conserved F or W. A D gene is named only where the DNA matches it firmly. Clone sizes are given selectively: once, few, many, or a class where the clone is expanded.

TRBV10-3	-	few	TRBJ2-5	CAISWGEQETQYF	TGTGCCATCTCGTGGGGGGAACAAGAGACCCAGTACTTC
TRBV11-2	-	few	TRBJ2-1	CASSFGQRGSEQFF	TGTGCCAGCAGCTTTGGACAACGGGGGAGTGAGCAGTTCTTC
TRBV4-3	-	many	TRBJ1-1	CASSQDGVGGRVTEAFF	TGCGCCAGCAGCCAAGATGGAGTAGGGGGGCGCGTGACTGAAGCTTTCTTT
TRBV20-1	-	few	TRBJ2-3	CSGLREDTQYF	TGCAGTGGTTTGCGGGAAGATACGCAGTATTTT
TRBV7-9	-	-	TRBJ2-5	CASSLAGAPVGTQYF	TGTGCCAGCAGCTTGGCCGGGGCGCCCGTAGGGACCCAGTACTTC
TRBV9	-	many	TRBJ2-7	CASSANFGTPYEQYF	TGTGCCAGCAGCGCCAACTTTGGGACACCCTACGAGCAGTACTTC
TRBV30	TRBD1	-	TRBJ2-2	CATTRRQGKSTGELFF	TGTGCCACTACACGGAGACAGGGGAAATCCACCGGGGAGCTGTTTTTT
TRBV5-1	TRBD2	few	TRBJ2-7	CASSPARTSRDEQYF	TGCGCCAGCAGCCCGGCCCGGACTAGCAGAGACGAGCAGTACTTC
TRBV7-9	TRBD2	few	TRBJ2-1	CASSPTLAGQSYNEQFF	TGTGCCAGCAGCCCCACACTAGCGGGCCAGTCCTACAATGAGCAGTTCTTC
TRBV5-1	-	many	TRBJ1-4	CASSLDPRGGKLFF	TGCGCCAGCAGCTTGGATCCACGAGGAGGAAAACTGTTTTTT
TRBV7-8	-	-	TRBJ2-6	CASSFPLQSQIIGANVLTF	TGTGCCAGCAGCTTTCCGCTACAGTCACAAATAATTGGGGCCAACGTCCTGACTTTC
TRBV29-1	TRBD1	few	TRBJ1-5	CSVVDRGLDQPQHF	TGCAGCGTTGTCGACAGGGGGCTCGATCAGCCCCAGCATTTT
TRBV5-1	TRBD1	-	TRBJ2-5	CASSWGTGAETQYF	TGCGCCAGCAGCTGGGGGACAGGGGCTGAGACCCAGTACTTC
TRBV5-1	TRBD2	-	TRBJ2-2	CASSPVTSGRTGELFF	TGCGCCAGCAGCCCCGTAACTAGCGGGAGGACCGGGGAGCTGTTTTTT